This T cell receptor (beta chain) came from a study of shared clonotypes between healthy human individuals. In the study overall: Used for every donor were three CD4 naive, three CD4 memory, two CD8 naive and one CD8 memory plate. General study findings and limits: Non-shared clonotypes showed lower generation probabilities than clonotypes common to all four donors.

V shed 4 bases and J 2 bases; nucleotides not matched to a gene: 10. The germline CDR1 and CDR2 sequences are SGHNT and YYREEE (reference sequence). The CDR3 has 16 amino acids. Worth noting for this clone: Its antigen is as yet unknown.

Here immunoSEQ multiplex PCR was the method, and the copy in TCRdb shows in-frame clones only, minus some. The table has a few million clones, over 90% seen once; the top ten hold under 0.45%. The sample taken for sequencing was naive CD4+ T cells from PBMCs. Subset indicated: CD45RA+ positively selected. The chain combines TRBV5-4 with TRBJ2-5, with 8 bases that match TRBD1. This sequence was found in a man aged 18 to 30 in good health. Some clones in this sample may be carry-over from other donors' samples. CDR3 sequence: CASSPDIGQGQETQYF. CDR3 sequence (DNA): TGTGCCAGCAGCCCGGACATCGGACAGGGACAAGAGACCCAGTACTTC. The whole variable domain, filled in from reference TRBV5-4 and TRBJ2-5, reads ETGVTQSPTHLIKTRGQQVTLRCSSQSGHNTVSWYQQALGQGPQFIFQYYREEENGRGNFPPRFSGLQFPNYSSELNVNALELDDSALYLCASSPDIGQGQETQYFGPGTRLLVL.